This passage covers 25 T cell receptor beta chains from one sample sequenced in a study of CD8+ T cells in alopecia areata. Following extraction, RNA underwent reverse transcription to cDNA, which served as the sequencing template. Assay used: immunoSEQ multiplex PCR; TCRdb lists only in-frame clones, some missing. The sample holds about 180,000 clones, 53% seen once. Described treatment: oral pan-JAK inhibitor, 5-10 mg twice daily. Sequencing was performed on CD8+ T cells sorted from blood, taken at week 24, from a patient treated with tofacitinib. These receptors all come from a human donor with alopecia areata.

The V gene is TRBV30, the J gene TRBJ1-1; maybe TRBD1 (6 bases). Looked up from germline, CDR1 is GTSNPN and CDR2 is SVGIG (reference sequence). Trimming removed 2 bases from V and 0 bases from J, with 13 bases in between. The CDR3 is 15 residues long. The CDR3: CAWSQDSLMNTEAFF. In DNA, the CDR3 is TGTGCCTGGAGTCAGGACAGCTTAATGAACACTGAAGCTTTCTTT.

This clone was found a few times. The CDR3 protein is CSVEGWGKGLDDNYEQYF. CDR3 nucleotides: TGCAGCGTTGAAGGGTGGGGTAAGGGACTTGACGACAACTACGAGCAGTACTTC. The chain uses TRBV29-1 and TRBJ2-7, with D possibly TRBD2 on 6 matching bases. This CDR3 comprises 18 residues. The germline gives CDR1 SQVTM, CDR2 ANQGSEA. Trimming shortened V by 1 base and J by 3 bases, and 25 bases separated the two germline ends.

J is TRBJ2-7 and V is TRBV7-9; 14 bases match TRBD2. Germline V gives CDR1 SEHNR, CDR2 FQNEAQ (reference sequence). V gave up 5 bases and J gave up 7 bases; unmatched junction bases: 16. There are 18 residues in the CDR3. Here the CDR3 DNA reads TGTGCCAGCAGCCATTTGACCGGGACTAGCGGGGGAGGTGGTGAGCAGTACTTC. Amino acid sequence: CASSHLTGTSGGGGEQYF.

This clone has only a few counts. The chain combines TRBV19 with TRBJ2-3; TRBD1 matches at 7 bases. The CDR3 is 15 residues long. The ends lost 5 bases at V and 0 bases at J; junction bases unmatched: 5. Germline V gene sequence: CDR1 LNHDA, CDR2 SQIVND (reference sequence). CDR3 in amino acids: CASSSMTGSTDTQYF. The CDR3 bases are TGTGCCAGTAGTTCGATGACAGGGAGCACAGATACGCAGTATTTT.

The rearrangement links TRBV29-1 to TRBJ2-3, with a weak D call TRBD2 (5 bases). CDR3 length: 13 amino acids. CDR1 and CDR2 (germline): SQVTM, ANQGSEA. Trimming cost V 7 bases and J 2 bases, with 13 bases left between them. The CDR3 loop is CSGGGGHTDTQYF. The CDR3 DNA sequence: TGCAGCGGTGGTGGCGGGCACACAGATACGCAGTATTTT.

This clone has more than one count but fewer than ten. The genes are TRBV29-1 and TRBJ2-1; 8 bases agree with TRBD1. V lost 1 base to trimming and J lost 1 base; unmatched junction nucleotides: 6. Germline V gives CDR1 SQVTM, CDR2 ANQGSEA. This CDR3 has 16 residues. The CDR3 sequence: CSVEGVQGVSYNEQFF. For the CDR3, the DNA is TGCAGCGTTGAAGGTGTACAGGGGGTTTCCTACAATGAGCAGTTCTTC.

Only a few counts were recorded for this clone. The chain links TRBV7-9 to TRBJ2-3, with 9 bases lining up with TRBD2. In germline, CDR1 is SEHNR, CDR2 FQNEAQ (reference sequence). V gave up 2 bases and J gave up 5 bases; unmatched junction bases: 11. The CDR3 extends over 17 amino acids. The CDR3 sequence is CASSLPRAGGEIDTQYF. The CDR3 DNA reads as TGTGCCAGCAGCTTACCCCGAGCGGGGGGAGAGATAGATACGCAGTATTTT.

The CDR3 spells CASSQDRSGVYEQYF. The CDR3 coding sequence is TGCGCCAGCAGCCAAGATCGAAGTGGCGTTTACGAGCAGTACTTC. The genes are TRBV4-3 and TRBJ2-7; no firm D call. The CDR3 is 15 amino acids. V was cut by 0 bases and J by 4 bases, with 13 bases left in between. Germline-derived CDR1 and CDR2 are LGHNA and YSLEER.

The chain links TRBV9 to TRBJ2-7, with 8 bases lining up with TRBD1. The germline CDR1 and CDR2 sequences are SGDLS and YYNGEE. CDR3 size: 15 residues. Trimming removed 0 bases from V and 2 bases from J; junction bases left unmatched: 4. CDR3 loop: CASSVDDRGAYEQYF. Written as DNA, the CDR3 is TGTGCCAGCAGCGTAGATGACAGGGGCGCCTACGAGCAGTACTTC.

J is TRBJ1-2 and V is TRBV4-3; D remains ambiguous. Germline V lookup: CDR1 LGHNA, CDR2 YSLEER. Trimming took off 0 bases at V and 2 bases at J, with 16 bases between the two ends. The CDR3 length is 17 residues. This CDR3 reads CASSQDRTISYNYGYTF. CDR3 DNA sequence: TGCGCCAGCAGCCAAGATCGAACCATTAGTTACAACTATGGCTACACCTTC.

The rearrangement joins TRBV27 to TRBJ2-3; maybe TRBD2 (6 bases). The CDR3 has 16 amino acids. Germline loops: CDR1 MNHEY, CDR2 SMNVEV (reference sequence). The V gene lost 6 bases and the J gene lost 3 bases, with 19 bases spanning the gap. CDR3 nucleotides: TGTGCCAGCAGCCCATATTGGGACTCCACAACAGATACGCAGTATTTT. Translated, it gives CASSPYWDSTTDTQYF.

The gene calls are TRBV29-1 and TRBJ1-2; no clear D. Germline CDR1 is SQVTM and CDR2 is ANQGSEA. Deletions cut 6 bases from V and 5 bases from J, with 16 bases between. The CDR3 extends over 13 amino acids. CDR3 loop: CSVDTAAIYGYTF. The CDR3 bases are TGCAGCGTGGATACAGCAGCGATATATGGCTACACCTTC.

This chain uses TRBV7-8 with TRBJ2-1; D ambiguous. V was clipped by 4 bases and J by 5 bases, with 6 bases between them. Germline V gene data show CDR1 as SGHVS and CDR2 as FQNEAQ. CDR3 length: 12 amino acids. This chain's CDR3 is CASSSDHNEQFF. DNA for the CDR3: TGTGCCAGCAGCTCGGACCACAATGAGCAGTTCTTC.

This clone has only a few counts. V usage is TRBV29-1 and J usage is TRBJ1-2; D perhaps matches TRBD1 (6 bases). V gave up 6 bases and J gave up 0 bases, with 14 bases separating them. This CDR3 has 14 amino acids. Germline V CDR1 and CDR2: SQVTM, ANQGSEA. The DNA of the CDR3 is TGCAGCGTCCCGGGGGCCAGCGCTAACTATGGCTACACCTTC. Its protein product is CSVPGASANYGYTF.

This clone was recorded a few times. V gene TRBV4-3 combines with J gene TRBJ2-2; D gene uncertain. Germline V gives CDR1 LGHNA, CDR2 YSLEER. The CDR3 totals 14 residues. V dropped 0 bases and J dropped 1 base, with 3 bases sitting between them. The CDR3 coding sequence is TGCGCCAGCAGCCAAGATGGGAACACCGGGGAGCTGTTTTTT. It translates to CASSQDGNTGELFF.

This clone has more than one count but fewer than ten. DNA of the CDR3: TGTGCCAGCAGTGATTGGACAACTAATGAAAAACTGTTTTTT. This sequence encodes CASSDWTTNEKLFF. The V call is TRBV2, the J call TRBJ1-4; no definite D call. Trimming pared 3 bases from V and 0 bases from J, leaving 5 bases between. The V gene's germline CDR1 is SNHLY and CDR2 FYNNEI. The CDR3 is made up of 14 amino acids.

The chain is built from TRBV10-3 and TRBJ1-2, with D possibly being TRBD1 (5 bases). This CDR3 spans 11 amino acids. CDR1 ENHRY and CDR2 SYGVKD come from the germline V gene. Trimming removed 6 bases at V and 11 bases at J, with 13 bases between. CDR3 sequence (DNA): TGTGCCATCAGGGGGGTAAAAGGGTACACCTTC. Its translation is CAIRGVKGYTF.

V is TRBV4-1 and J is TRBJ2-2; D is possibly TRBD2 (5 bases). The CDR3 length is 14 residues. Germline V gives CDR1 MGHRA, CDR2 YSYEKL. V lost 8 bases and J 6 bases, leaving 16 bases between the germline ends. The CDR3 sequence is CASSLDVEAGELFF. The CDR3 coding sequence is TGCGCCAGCTCCCTCGATGTGGAGGCCGGGGAGCTGTTTTTT.

The chain has TRBV30 and TRBJ1-2, with a weak D call TRBD1 (5 bases). The CDR3 has 13 amino acids. Germline V lookup: CDR1 GTSNPN, CDR2 SVGIG (reference sequence). V shed 0 bases and J shed 6 bases, with 11 bases lying between them. The CDR3, as DNA: TGTGCCTGGAGTGTAGGGGTCAAGGATGGCTACACCTTC. Protein product: CAWSVGVKDGYTF.

The chain carries TRBV11-2 and TRBJ2-1; weak D call: TRBD1 (6 bases). CDR3 length: 15 amino acids. With 4 bases removed from V and 5 bases from J, the gap between germline ends came to 15 bases. CDR1 is SGHAT, CDR2 FQNNGV, per germline. The CDR3 loop reads CASSSRGRSDNEQFF. The CDR3 DNA is TGTGCCAGCAGCTCCAGGGGAAGGTCTGACAATGAGCAGTTCTTC.

This clone was seen once. The chain links TRBV5-8 to TRBJ2-1; 9 bases fit TRBD2. V lost 4 bases to trimming and J lost 9 bases; unmatched junction nucleotides: 2. The CDR3 is 12 amino acids. Germline assignment: CDR1 SGHTS and CDR2 YDEGEE. The CDR3 DNA reads TGTGCCAGCAGCATGACTAGCGGTGAGCAGTTCTTC. Protein product: CASSMTSGEQFF.

The rearrangement joins TRBV10-2 to TRBJ2-1; D perhaps matches TRBD2 (7 bases). This CDR3 is 13 amino acids long. Trimming stripped 6 bases from V and 2 bases from J, with 8 bases between. Germline V gene data show CDR1 as WSHSY and CDR2 as SAAADI. The CDR3 sequence is CASSGGPYNEQFF. CDR3 DNA: TGCGCCAGCAGCGGGGGGCCCTACAATGAGCAGTTCTTC.

The chain uses TRBV5-6 and TRBJ2-7; the match to TRBD1 covers 7 bases. Germline V gives CDR1 SGHDT, CDR2 YYEEEE. This CDR3 region has 14 residues. V shed 0 bases and J 4 bases; nucleotides not matched to a gene: 4. For the CDR3, the DNA is TGTGCCAGCAGCTTGGGACAGGGTTCGTACGAGCAGTACTTC. This encodes CASSLGQGSYEQYF.

This chain's CDR3 is CASSPDRDNSPLHF. The CDR3 DNA reads TGCGCCAGCAGCCCGGACAGGGACAATTCACCCCTCCACTTT. V gene TRBV4-3 combines with J gene TRBJ1-6; 8 nucleotides match TRBD1. Germline V gene lookup returns CDR1 LGHNA and CDR2 YSLEER. The CDR3 length is 14 residues. V lost 4 bases to trimming and J lost 7 bases; unmatched junction nucleotides: 3.

The rearrangement links TRBV2 to TRBJ1-5; no reliable D call. The germline V gene encodes CDR1 SNHLY and CDR2 FYNNEI. Trimming removed 6 bases at V and 5 bases at J, with 11 bases between. The CDR3 is 13 residues long. The CDR3 DNA is TGTGCCAGCAGCGCCAGATTCGATCAGCCCCAGCATTTT. Amino acids: CASSARFDQPQHF.